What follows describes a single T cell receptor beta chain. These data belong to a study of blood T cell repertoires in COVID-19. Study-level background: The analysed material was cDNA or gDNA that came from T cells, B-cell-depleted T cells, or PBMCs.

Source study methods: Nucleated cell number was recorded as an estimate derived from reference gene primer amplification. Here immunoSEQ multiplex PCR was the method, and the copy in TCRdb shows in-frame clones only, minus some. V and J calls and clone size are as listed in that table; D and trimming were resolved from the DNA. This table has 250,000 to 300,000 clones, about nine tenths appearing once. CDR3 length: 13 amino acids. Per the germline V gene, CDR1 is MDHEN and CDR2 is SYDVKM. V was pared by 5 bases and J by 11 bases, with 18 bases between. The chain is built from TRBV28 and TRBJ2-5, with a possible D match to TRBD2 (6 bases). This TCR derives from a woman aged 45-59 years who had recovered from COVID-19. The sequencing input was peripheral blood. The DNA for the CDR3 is TGTGCCAGCAGTCCCACCGCGGGGCGGAGGCAGTACTTC. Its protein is CASSPTAGRRQYF.